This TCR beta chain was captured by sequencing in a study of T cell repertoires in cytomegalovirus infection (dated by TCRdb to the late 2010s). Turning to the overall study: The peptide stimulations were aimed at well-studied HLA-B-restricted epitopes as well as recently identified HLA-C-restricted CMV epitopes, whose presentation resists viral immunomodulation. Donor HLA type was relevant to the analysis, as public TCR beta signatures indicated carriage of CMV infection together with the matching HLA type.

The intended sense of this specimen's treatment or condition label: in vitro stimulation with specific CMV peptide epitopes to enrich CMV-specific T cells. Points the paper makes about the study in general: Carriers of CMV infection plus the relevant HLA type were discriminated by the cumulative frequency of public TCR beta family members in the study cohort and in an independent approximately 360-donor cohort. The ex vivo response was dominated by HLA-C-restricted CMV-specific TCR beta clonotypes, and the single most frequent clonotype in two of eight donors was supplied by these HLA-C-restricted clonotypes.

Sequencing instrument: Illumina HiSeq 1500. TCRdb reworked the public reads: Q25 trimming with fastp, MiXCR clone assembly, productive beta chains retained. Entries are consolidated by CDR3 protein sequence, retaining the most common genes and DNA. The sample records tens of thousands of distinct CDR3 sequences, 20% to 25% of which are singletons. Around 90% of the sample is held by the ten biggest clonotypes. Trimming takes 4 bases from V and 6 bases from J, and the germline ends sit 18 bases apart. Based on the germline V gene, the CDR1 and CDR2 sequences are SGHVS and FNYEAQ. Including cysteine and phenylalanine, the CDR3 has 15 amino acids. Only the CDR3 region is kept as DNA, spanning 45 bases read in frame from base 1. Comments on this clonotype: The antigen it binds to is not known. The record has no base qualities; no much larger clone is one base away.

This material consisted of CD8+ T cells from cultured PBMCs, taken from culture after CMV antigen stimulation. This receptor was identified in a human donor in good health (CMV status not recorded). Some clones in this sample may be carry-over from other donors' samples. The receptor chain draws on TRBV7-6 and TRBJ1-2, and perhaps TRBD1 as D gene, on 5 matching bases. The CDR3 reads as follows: CASSSGAVGEDGYTF. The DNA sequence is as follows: TGTGCCAGCAGCTCCGGGGCGGTGGGGGAGGATGGCTACACCTTC.